The sequence of this T cell receptor (beta chain) was determined in a study of shared clonotypes between healthy human individuals. Naive CD8 populations comprised CD45RO-negative cells positively selected for CCR7, excluding terminally differentiated effector memory CD45RA+ cells. Generated by immunoSEQ multiplex PCR, the TCRdb table keeps only in-frame clones and is missing some. The table lists around 640,000 clones, roughly 95% of them singletons, with about 0.12% in the top ten. The CDR3 sequence is 15 residues long. The V end lost 0 bases, the J end lost 4 bases, and 7 bases lay between the germline ends. In germline, CDR1 is SGHTA, CDR2 FQGNSA.

The sequencing sample was made of naive CD8+ T cells sorted from blood. This rearrangement joins TRBV7-2 to TRBJ2-6, with D unresolved. The TCR comes from a young woman in good health. The CDR3 DNA reads as TGTGCCAGCAGCTTAGCCGTGGGGGGGGCCAACGTCCTGACTTTC. Translation: CASSLAVGGANVLTF.